The source of this T cell receptor beta chain is a study of neurological immune-mediated disorders. This clonotype has ten or more counts. Its target is unknown. Per the germline V gene, CDR1 is SGHRS and CDR2 is YFSETQ. This CDR3 is 13 amino acids long. The ends were cut back, 5 bases at V and 5 bases at J, with 14 bases in the middle. TCRdb re-called the 5' RACE reads with MiXCR, one entry per CDR3 protein. The sample consists of about 65,000 distinct CDR3 sequences, 3.5% to 5% of them appearing once. Study-wide results and caveats: HTLV-1-associated myelopathy had the most TCR clonal expansion, and multiple sclerosis had the least, less than healthy controls. On phylogenetic grouping, the repertoires of 18 of 34 multiple sclerosis patients fell within one related-CDR3 cluster, constituting a possible signature.

The rearrangement joins TRBV5-1 to TRBJ2-7; D is unclear. Sequenced sample: PBMCs. This sequence originates from a man aged 50 to 59 with multiple sclerosis. The CDR3 spells CASSLWVPDEQYF. CDR3 in DNA: TGCGCCAGCAGTCTTTGGGTTCCTGACGAGCAGTACTTC.